A single sample gave rise to the 27 T cell receptor beta chains below, sequenced in a study of T cells in women clearing cervical HPV infection. Profiled with immunoSEQ multiplex PCR; TCRdb holds only in-frame clones, not every one. The sample holds more than 20,000 clones. Sequencing was performed on blood buffy coat. These receptors came from a woman between 18 and 69 years old with a cervical HPV16 infection that either progressed to CIN3+ or cleared (not recorded which).

Concerning this clone: The read ends 3 residues shy of where the CDR3 ends; the end is completed using the germline J gene. The chain joins TRBV19 to TRBJ1-2, with 9 bases that match TRBD1. V gave up 9 bases and J gave up 4 bases; unmatched junction bases: 6. The length of the CDR3 is 13 residues. Germline-derived CDR1 and CDR2 are LNHDA and SQIVND (reference sequence). CDR3 protein: CASTGQGTYGYTF. Incomplete CDR3 DNA: TGTGCCAGCACGGGACAGGGTACCTATGGC.

Points on this clone: The read comes to an end 3 residues before the CDR3 does, leaving the germline J gene to fill in the end. This chain uses TRBV12-5 with TRBJ2-1, with 9 bases that match TRBD2. The germline V gene has CDR1 LGHNT and CDR2 FRNRAP. The CDR3 runs 18 residues. J lost 0 bases, V lost 0 bases, and 6 bases had no gene match. The CDR3: CASGLVQGAGGSYNEQFF. CDR3 DNA, as far as it was read: TGTGCTAGTGGTTTGGTACAAGGAGCGGGGGGCTCCTACAATGAG.

To note about this clone: The read comes to an end 3 residues before the CDR3 does, leaving the germline J gene to fill in the end. V usage is TRBV20-1 and J usage is TRBJ2-7, with D perhaps matching TRBD2 (6 bases). CDR3 length: 13 residues. Trimming stripped 1 base from V and 6 bases from J, with 13 bases between. Germline V gene data show CDR1 as DFQATT and CDR2 as SNEGSKA (reference sequence). The part of the CDR3 DNA that was read is TGCAGTGCTAGAGTTCGCGGGATCGGCGAG. It encodes CSARVRGIGE. The CDR3 reads in full as CSARVRGIGEQYF.

In the case of this clone: The sequence runs out 3 residues before the end of the CDR3; the remainder is reconstructed from the germline J gene. The V and J genes are TRBV7-2 and TRBJ1-1; D may be TRBD1 (5 bases). Trimming took off 3 bases at V and 0 bases at J, with 11 bases between the two ends. In germline, CDR1 is SGHTA, CDR2 FQGNSA. The CDR3 runs to 15 residues. CDR3: CASSLGNRMNTEAFF. The DNA read from the CDR3 is TGTGCCAGCAGCTTGGGGAACAGGATGAACACTGAA.

With respect to this clone: The CDR3 end is not reached by the read, which stops 3 residues before it; the germline J gene fills it in. The gene calls are TRBV7-2 and TRBJ1-2, with D unclear. Germline V gives CDR1 SGHTA, CDR2 FQGNSA. This CDR3 is built from 12 residues. The CDR3 bases that were read are TGTGCCAGCAGACCTCAGGCAGATACC. Amino acid sequence: CASRPQADT. The whole CDR3 sequence is CASRPQADTYTF.

With regard to this clone: With the read ending 3 residues before the CDR3 end, the germline J gene is used to fill in that end. The J gene is TRBJ2-3, the V gene TRBV30; 8 bases map to TRBD1. Trimming took 5 bases from V and 2 from J; bases not matched to a gene: 9. Germline CDR1 GTSNPN, CDR2 SVGIG (reference sequence). This CDR3 spans 15 amino acids. This chain's CDR3 is CAWETTGVFTDTQYF. The CDR3 bases that were read are TGTGCCTGGGAAACGACAGGGGTCTTCACAGATACG.

Concerning this clone: The CDR3 goes on 3 residues after the read ends, and that part is filled in from the germline J gene. This chain joins TRBV5-4 and TRBJ2-1, with 7 nucleotides matching TRBD1. V lost 2 bases, J lost 3 bases, and 5 bases stayed unmatched. This CDR3 is built from 15 residues. Germline CDR1 SGHNT, CDR2 YYREEE (reference sequence). This chain's CDR3 is CASSLGGLRYNEQFF. CDR3 bases read: TGTGCCAGCAGCTTAGGGGGCCTTCGCTACAATGAG.

As concerns this clone: The read stops 3 residues short of the end of the CDR3; the missing end is completed from the germline J gene. V is TRBV18 and J is TRBJ2-6; D possibly corresponds to TRBD1 (5 bases). Per germline, CDR1 KGHSH and CDR2 LQKENI. Trimming left V 0 bases short and J 4 bases short, with 19 bases between. The CDR3 sequence is 19 residues long. The DNA read from the CDR3 is TGTGCCAGCTCACCACCGAACAAGGGGTCTTTGCAGGGGGCCAACGTC. This sequence encodes CASSPPNKGSLQGANV. From start to end, the CDR3 is CASSPPNKGSLQGANVLTF.

A note on this clone: The DNA ends 3 residues before the CDR3 does, and the rest of the CDR3 is filled in from the germline J gene. The V and J genes are TRBV6-2 or TRBV6-3 and TRBJ1-1; maybe TRBD1 (6 bases). The V gene's germline CDR1 is MNHEY and CDR2 SVGEGT. CDR3 length equals 12 residues. V dropped 8 bases and J dropped 1 base, with 8 bases sitting between them. CDR3 bases read: TGTGCCAGCGAACAGGGGAACACTGAA. Translating gives CASEQGNTE. The full CDR3 is CASEQGNTEAFF.

Comment on this clone: Read sequence stops 3 residues before the CDR3 end, and the germline J gene provides the missing end. V gene TRBV5-4 combines with J gene TRBJ2-3, with D tentatively TRBD1 (5 bases). Trimming took off 0 bases at V and 1 base at J, with 12 bases between the two ends. The CDR3 is made up of 16 amino acids. CDR1 is SGHNT, CDR2 YYREEE, per germline (reference sequence). CDR3 protein: CASSLATGARTDTQYF. The CDR3 bases that were read are TGTGCCAGCAGCTTGGCCACAGGAGCTCGCACAGATACG.

Notes on this clone: The read gets to within 3 residues of the CDR3 end, and the germline J gene fills in the rest. The rearrangement uses TRBV5-6 and TRBJ1-4; D possibly corresponds to TRBD1 (6 bases). This CDR3 is 15 amino acids long. The germline gives CDR1 SGHDT, CDR2 YYEEEE. Trimming cost V 3 bases and J 7 bases, with 16 bases left between them. The sequenced part of the CDR3 DNA is TGTGCCAGCAGCTCACAACAGGGACCTACTGAAAAA. This sequence encodes CASSSQQGPTEK. From start to end, the CDR3 is CASSSQQGPTEKLFF.

To note about this clone: The read finishes 3 residues shy of the CDR3 end, and the germline J gene is used to complete it. The rearrangement links TRBV11-2 to TRBJ1-5; TRBD1 aligns across 8 bases. CDR1 SGHAT and CDR2 FQNNGV come from the germline V gene. This CDR3 region has 15 residues. Unmatched junction bases numbered 7, after V lost 5 bases and J lost 4 bases. CDR3 protein: CASSRQGLGNQPQHF. CDR3 DNA (partial): TGTGCCAGCAGCCGACAGGGGTTAGGGAATCAGCCC.

Concerning this clone itself: The read halts 3 residues ahead of the CDR3 end, with the missing end drawn from the germline J gene. The chain recombines TRBV5-6 with TRBJ2-3, with D uncertain. The V and J ends lost 4 bases and 4 bases respectively, with 4 bases between them. CDR1 is SGHDT, CDR2 YYEEEE, per germline. The length of the CDR3 is 11 residues. The CDR3 DNA, read in part, is TGTGCCAGCAGCCTTTCAGATACG. This translates into CASSLSDT. The CDR3 in full is CASSLSDTQYF. The whole variable domain, filled in from reference TRBV5-6 and TRBJ2-3, reads DAGVTQSPTHLIKTRGQQVTLRCSPKSGHDTVSWYQQALGQGPQFIFQYYEEEERQRGNFPDRFSGHQFPNYSSELNVNALLLGDSALYLCASSLSDTQYFGPGTRLTVL.

This chain's CDR3 is CASRADRDRVYEQYF. CDR3 bases read: TGTGCCAGCAGAGCTGACCGGGACAGGGTTTACGAG. V gene TRBV28 combines with J gene TRBJ2-7, with 9 nucleotides matching TRBD1. The CDR3 is cut off 3 residues early in the read; its end comes from the germline J gene. Trimming at V came to 6 bases and at J to 4 bases, leaving 10 bases not matched to a gene. The CDR3 totals 15 residues. Germline CDR1 MDHEN, CDR2 SYDVKM.

A note on this clone: The DNA ends 3 residues before the CDR3 does, and the rest of the CDR3 is filled in from the germline J gene. J is TRBJ2-3 and V is TRBV11-2; D gene uncertain. From germline, CDR1 is SGHAT and CDR2 FQNNGV. The CDR3 length is 12 residues. V was shortened by 5 bases and J by 5 bases, with 8 bases between the two germline ends. The DNA read from the CDR3 is TGTGCCAGCAGCCTTCAGCGAGATACG. Translating gives CASSLQRDT. The whole CDR3 protein reads CASSLQRDTQYF.

A remark on this clone: The read halts 3 residues ahead of the CDR3 end, with the missing end drawn from the germline J gene. The chain is built from TRBV19 and TRBJ2-3; 7 positions match TRBD1. CDR3 length equals 14 residues. The germline CDR1 and CDR2 sequences are LNHDA and SQIVND (reference sequence). The covered CDR3 bases are TGTGCCAGTAGCCAACAGGGGACATGGCAGCCG. Translated, it gives CASSQQGTWQP. The whole CDR3 is CASSQQGTWQPQYF.

As to this clone: The CDR3 is cut off 3 residues early in the read; its end comes from the germline J gene. This rearrangement joins TRBV20-1 to TRBJ2-4; 11 bases are a match to TRBD1. This CDR3 is built from 17 residues. The ends lost 1 base at V and 0 bases at J; junction bases unmatched: 5. Germline V gene data show CDR1 as DFQATT and CDR2 as SNEGSKA (reference sequence). Incomplete CDR3 DNA: TGCAGTGCTAGAGCCGGGACAGGGGGGGGAGCCAAAAACATT. Its translation: CSARAGTGGGAKNI. The complete CDR3 protein is CSARAGTGGGAKNIQYF.

A remark on this clone: The read comes to an end 3 residues before the CDR3 does, leaving the germline J gene to fill in the end. This sequence joins TRBV4-2 and TRBJ2-3; TRBD2 matches at 12 bases. CDR3 length equals 16 residues. The V gene end was trimmed by 0 bases and the J gene end by 6 bases; junction bases not matched to a gene: 4. Germline V lookup: CDR1 LGHNA, CDR2 YNFKEQ. The CDR3 loop reads CASSQDPTSGSDTQYF. The covered CDR3 bases are TGTGCCAGCAGCCAAGATCCGACTAGCGGGAGTGATACG.

For this clone: Sequencing ends 3 residues short of the CDR3 end; the germline J gene provides the rest. V usage is TRBV11-3 and J usage is TRBJ2-3, with D perhaps being TRBD1 or TRBD2 (5 bases each). The CDR3 is 14 residues long. V lost 1 base, J lost 2 bases, and 7 bases lay in between. The germline CDR1 and CDR2 sequences are SGHNT and YENEEA. This CDR3 is CASSLGGATDTQYF. The part of the CDR3 DNA that was read is TGTGCCAGCAGCTTAGGAGGGGCCACAGATACG.

As for this clone: The read ends 3 residues early relative to the CDR3; the germline J gene fills the gap. V is TRBV16 and J is TRBJ2-7, with TRBD2 identical over 13 bases. The CDR3 extends over 14 amino acids. Germline values: CDR1 KGHSY, CDR2 FQNENV. The junction had 5 bases not matched to a gene; V was cut back by 6 bases and J by 6 bases. The DNA read from the CDR3 is TGTGCCAGCAGGCAACTAGCGGGAGGGCCCGAG. This codes for CASRQLAGGPE. The complete CDR3 protein is CASRQLAGGPEQYF. Complete variable domain (other parts from reference TRBV16 and TRBJ2-7): GEEVAQTPKHLVRGEGQKAKLYCAPIKGHSYVFWYQQVLKNEFKFLISFQNENVFDETGMPKERFSAKCLPNSPCSLEIQATKLEDSAVYFCASRQLAGGPEQYFGPGTRLTVT.

About this clone itself: The DNA ends 3 residues before the CDR3 does, and the rest of the CDR3 is filled in from the germline J gene. The identical CDR3 is also encoded by other nucleotide sequences in the sample. The V gene is TRBV20-1, the J gene TRBJ2-4, with 10 nucleotides matching TRBD2. The CDR3 contains 13 residues. The trim removed 2 bases at V and 6 bases at J, leaving 1 base unmatched. The germline V gene has CDR1 DFQATT and CDR2 SNEGSKA (reference sequence). The CDR3 bases that were read are TGCAGTGCTAGAAGACTAGCGGGAAACATT. This encodes CSARRLAGNI. In full, the CDR3 is CSARRLAGNIQYF.

Concerning this clone: The sequenced fragment ends 3 residues before the CDR3 boundary, so the rest is inferred from the germline J gene. The chain joins TRBV6-2 or TRBV6-3 to TRBJ2-3; 10 positions match TRBD1. In germline, CDR1 is MNHEY, CDR2 SVGEGT. The CDR3 sequence is 15 residues long. Partial CDR3 DNA: TGTGCCAGCAGTTTTCGACAGGGGGCGGGAGAGACG. Its protein product is CASSFRQGAGET. The CDR3 reads in full as CASSFRQGAGETQYF.

As concerns this clone: Read data end 3 residues before the CDR3 end; the end is taken from the germline J gene. The genes are TRBV29-1 and TRBJ2-7; 7 nucleotides align to TRBD2. With V trimmed by 3 bases and J by 0 bases, 8 bases remained unmatched. CDR3 size: 15 residues. Germline CDR1 and CDR2: SQVTM and ANQGSEA. CDR3 sequence reads: CSVDHLAASSYEQYF. CDR3 bases read: TGCAGCGTTGATCATCTAGCGGCCAGCTCCTACGAG.

Worth noting for this clone: The read comes to an end 3 residues before the CDR3 does, leaving the germline J gene to fill in the end. The V and J genes are TRBV19 and TRBJ1-5; 7 nucleotides agree with TRBD1. The CDR3 has 14 residues. V shed 7 bases and J 6 bases; nucleotides not matched to a gene: 9. From germline, CDR1 is LNHDA and CDR2 SQIVND (reference sequence). CDR3 DNA, as far as it was read: TGTGCCAGTAACTATAGGGGGCGCGGTCAGCCC. Translating it yields CASNYRGRGQP. The full CDR3 reads CASNYRGRGQPQHF.

A word on this clone: The read is 3 residues too short to cover the CDR3 end, so that end is filled in from the germline J gene. The chain carries TRBV20-1 and TRBJ1-5; 7 bases are a match to TRBD1. J gave up 2 bases and V 5 bases, and 9 bases lay outside the gene matches. CDR1 and CDR2 (germline): DFQATT, SNEGSKA (reference sequence). The CDR3 spans 15 residues. The sequenced CDR3 bases are TGCAGTGCTCCTATAACAGGGGCCGGCAATCAGCCC. It yields the protein CSAPITGAGNQP. The CDR3 in its entirety is CSAPITGAGNQPQHF.

Points on this clone: With the read ending 3 residues before the CDR3 end, the germline J gene is used to fill in that end. The chain recombines TRBV5-8 with TRBJ2-1, with a possible D match to TRBD2 (6 bases). Germline values: CDR1 SGHTS, CDR2 YDEGEE. The CDR3 covers 11 residues. Trimming removed 6 bases from V and 7 bases from J, with 8 bases in between. The CDR3 DNA, read in part, is TGTGCCAGCACCGGGGGAAATGAG. Its translation: CASTGGNE. The CDR3 in full is CASTGGNEQFF.

Notes on this clone: Its ends do not fully match the called genes, so a read error is possible. The read halts 3 residues ahead of the CDR3 end, with the missing end drawn from the germline J gene. Other DNA sequences from this sample encode an identical CDR3 as well. V is TRBV6-1 and J is TRBJ1-3; D is possibly TRBD1 (5 bases). Germline assignment: CDR1 MNHNS and CDR2 SASEGT. This CDR3 comprises 15 residues. The CDR3 sequence is CVSSEIRARGNTIYF. Partial CDR3 DNA: TGTGTCAGCAGTGAGATCAGGGCGAGAGGAAACACC.